Shown below are 21 T cell receptor beta chains from a single sample sequenced in a study of T cells in Graves' hyperthyroidism and ophthalmopathy. TCR beta CDR3 sequences were amplified from RNA transcripts. HTBI primers drove first-round RT-PCR of the TCR CDR3. In TCRdb, the multiplex PCR reads were re-called with MiXCR into one record per CDR3 protein. This table has under 350,000 distinct CDR3 sequences, about 21% appearing once. The sequenced sample was blood. The source is a woman aged 45-59 years with Graves' hyperthyroidism.

This clonotype was counted at least ten times. V gene TRBV11-2 combines with J gene TRBJ2-7, with a weak D call TRBD1 (6 bases). V was clipped by 5 bases and J by 3 bases, with 14 bases between them. Germline CDR1 SGHAT, CDR2 FQNNGV. CDR3 size: 14 residues. CDR3 in DNA: TGTGCCAGCAGCCTCCGGGACACGATCTACGAGCAGTACTTC. This sequence encodes CASSLRDTIYEQYF.

This clonotype was seen repeatedly, ten times or more. The V gene is TRBV9, the J gene TRBJ2-2; possible D gene TRBD2, 6 bases. Trimming cost V 2 bases and J 7 bases, with 15 bases left between them. The CDR3 is made up of 15 amino acids. Germline V gives CDR1 SGDLS, CDR2 YYNGEE. This CDR3 is CASSVLSGANGELFF. CDR3 DNA sequence: TGTGCCAGCAGCGTCTTATCGGGAGCAAACGGGGAGCTGTTTTTT. The full variable domain, completed using reference TRBV9 and TRBJ2-2, is DSGVTQTPKHLITATGQRVTLRCSPRSGDLSVYWYQQSLDQGLQFLIQYYNGEERAKGNILERFSAQQFPDLHSELNLSSLELGDSALYFCASSVLSGANGELFFGEGSRLTVL.

In its sample, this clonotype was seen a few times. The chain carries TRBV20-1 and TRBJ2-6; D is unresolved. Germline CDR1 DFQATT, CDR2 SNEGSKA (reference sequence). The CDR3 contains 15 residues. The ends were cut back, 1 base at V and 3 bases at J, with 10 bases in the middle. Written as DNA, the CDR3 is TGCAGTGCTAGAGTATTGGGTGTTGGGGCCAACGTCCTGACTTTC. Translation gives CSARVLGVGANVLTF.

Only one count was recorded for this clonotype. The rearrangement uses TRBV2 and TRBJ2-1, with D possibly being TRBD2 (6 bases). The CDR3 extends over 14 amino acids. With 6 bases removed from V and 7 bases from J, the gap between germline ends came to 16 bases. The germline CDR1 and CDR2 sequences are SNHLY and FYNNEI. DNA for the CDR3: TGTGCCAGCAGCGAGACTAGGACGGTGAATGAGCAGTTCTTC. Translating gives CASSETRTVNEQFF.

This clonotype was seen a single time. The chain is built from TRBV20-1 and TRBJ2-7; D possibly corresponds to TRBD2 (7 bases). The germline V and J ends were trimmed by 7 bases and 3 bases, with 13 bases remaining between them. The germline CDR1 and CDR2 sequences are DFQATT and SNEGSKA (reference sequence). The CDR3 extends over 12 amino acids. The CDR3 is CSVGGGDYEQYF. DNA for the CDR3: TGCAGTGTAGGGGGGGGGGACTACGAGCAGTACTTC.

This clonotype was observed a handful of times. The chain couples TRBV5-5 to TRBJ1-2; 10 bases are shared with TRBD1. V shed 0 bases, J shed 4 bases, and the junction held 3 bases outside the gene matches. The CDR3 is 15 amino acids. Germline lookup yields CDR1 SGHKS and CDR2 YYEKEE (reference sequence). The CDR3 is CASSLEGTGAYGYTF. DNA of the CDR3: TGTGCCAGCAGCTTGGAGGGGACAGGGGCCTATGGCTACACCTTC.

This clonotype was seen ten or more times. The CDR3 DNA is TGCAGTGCCAACCCGGAGCGGGGAAATTTAAAGACCCAGTACTTC. Its translation: CSANPERGNLKTQYF. The chain recombines TRBV20-1 with TRBJ2-5, with TRBD2 identical over 7 bases. J was trimmed by 6 bases and V by 6 bases; bases with no gene match: 16. Germline V gene data show CDR1 as DFQATT and CDR2 as SNEGSKA (reference sequence). The CDR3 covers 15 residues.

This clonotype was seen repeatedly, ten times or more. This rearrangement joins TRBV7-8 to TRBJ2-3; TRBD2 matches 7 bases. CDR1 and CDR2 (germline): SGHVS, FQNEAQ. V shed 4 bases, J shed 8 bases, and the junction held 18 bases outside the gene matches. The CDR3 spans 17 residues. CDR3 amino acids: CASSSRPNSREGSTQYF. The CDR3 DNA reads as TGTGCCAGCAGCTCCCGCCCAAATAGCAGGGAGGGGAGTACGCAGTATTTT.

J is TRBJ1-1 and V is TRBV7-6; the match to TRBD1 covers 10 bases. The germline gives CDR1 SGHVS, CDR2 FNYEAQ. V trimming: 1 base; J trimming: 1 base; junction bases outside the gene matches: 9. The CDR3 contains 18 residues. The CDR3 sequence is CASSLVPSGTGANTEAFF. DNA of the CDR3: TGTGCCAGCAGCTTAGTGCCTTCGGGGACAGGGGCGAACACTGAAGCTTTCTTT. Combining the CDR3 with reference TRBV7-6 and TRBJ1-1 gives the whole variable domain GAGVSQSPRYKVTKRGQDVALRCDPISGHVSLYWYRQALGQGPEFLTYFNYEAQQDKSGLPNDRFSAERPEGSISTLTIQRTEQRDSAMYRCASSLVPSGTGANTEAFFGQGTRLTVV.

The chain joins TRBV5-5 to TRBJ1-4; no clear D gene. V gave up 0 bases and J gave up 7 bases, with 4 bases separating them. The germline V gene has CDR1 SGHKS and CDR2 YYEKEE (reference sequence). This CDR3 region has 12 residues. CDR3 DNA: TGTGCCAGCAGCTTGGAGCCTGAAAAACTGTTTTTT. Translation: CASSLEPEKLFF.

As regards this clonotype: Given a much more abundant clone one base away, this may be a read error. The chain joins TRBV27 to TRBJ2-1, with D maybe TRBD1 (5 bases). Germline V gene data show CDR1 as MNHEY and CDR2 as SMNVEV (reference sequence). The CDR3 totals 14 residues. CDR3 protein: CASSFQGSYNKQFF. The CDR3 DNA follows: TGTGCCAGCAGTTTTCAGGGATCCTACAATAAGCAGTTCTTC.

This clonotype occurred once. J is TRBJ2-7 and V is TRBV2; no clear D gene. There are 13 residues in the CDR3. The V gene lost 6 bases and the J gene lost 3 bases, with 12 bases spanning the gap. The germline CDR1 and CDR2 sequences are SNHLY and FYNNEI. CDR3: CASRSFRGYEQYF. The CDR3 region has the DNA TGTGCCAGCAGATCCTTTAGAGGCTACGAGCAGTACTTC.

The rearrangement uses TRBV6-2 or TRBV6-3 and TRBJ2-3; TRBD2 matches at 15 bases. The germline gives CDR1 MNHEY, CDR2 SVGEGT. Losses at the gene ends were 4 bases for V and 3 bases for J; bases not matched to a gene: 5. The CDR3 covers 17 residues. CDR3 nucleotide sequence: TGTGCCAGCAGTTTCTCCGGGACTAGCGGGGGGACAGATACGCAGTATTTT. Translation: CASSFSGTSGGTDTQYF.

The genes are TRBV27 and TRBJ2-7; D gene ambiguous. V was shortened by 2 bases and J by 0 bases, with 11 bases between the two germline ends. CDR3 size: 15 residues. Germline CDR1 and CDR2: MNHEY and SMNVEV (reference sequence). As DNA, the CDR3 is TGTGCCAGCAGTTTAAACATTAACCTCTCCTACGAGCAGTACTTC. Translating it yields CASSLNINLSYEQYF.

This clonotype was detected ten times or more. This chain joins TRBV27 and TRBJ2-2; D uncertain. The CDR3 has 13 residues. Per the germline V gene, CDR1 is MNHEY and CDR2 is SMNVEV (reference sequence). Between the trimmed V and J ends, which lost 6 bases and 6 bases, there was a span of 11 bases. CDR3 nucleotide sequence: TGTGCCAGCAGCCCAGGTGTTCCCGGGGAGCTGTTTTTT. Its protein product is CASSPGVPGELFF.

At least ten counts were recorded for this clonotype. The chain joins TRBV20-1 to TRBJ2-7; 7 bases fit TRBD1. This CDR3 has 15 residues. V shed 5 bases and J 0 bases; nucleotides not matched to a gene: 10. Germline CDR1 reads DFQATT; CDR2 reads SNEGSKA (reference sequence). The CDR3 is CSASKTGPSSYEQYF. The CDR3 region has the DNA TGCAGTGCTTCAAAGACAGGGCCCAGCTCCTACGAGCAGTACTTC.

This chain connects TRBV24-1 to TRBJ2-1; 11 bases are a match to TRBD2. V shed 1 base, J shed 6 bases, and the junction held 4 bases outside the gene matches. Germline V gene data show CDR1 as KGHDR and CDR2 as SFDVKD. The CDR3 totals 16 residues. In DNA form, the CDR3 reads TGTGCCACCAGTGATTTAGGGACTAGCGGCCTCAATGAGCAGTTCTTC. Its translation: CATSDLGTSGLNEQFF.

This clonotype was recorded at least ten times. The V gene is TRBV30, the J gene TRBJ1-1; the D is unclear. The CDR3 sequence is 14 residues long. The V gene's germline CDR1 is GTSNPN and CDR2 SVGIG (reference sequence). V was cut by 0 bases and J by 6 bases, with 14 bases left in between. The CDR3 loop is CAWSVTGFRAEAFF. CDR3 bases: TGTGCCTGGAGTGTAACCGGGTTTCGGGCTGAAGCTTTCTTT.

Comments on this clonotype: It may be a read error: a sequence one base away is much more abundant. The rearrangement joins TRBV12-3 or TRBV12-4 to TRBJ2-1; 7 nucleotides match TRBD1. This CDR3 has 13 residues. CDR3 loop: CATSSRGSNEQFF. The DNA for the CDR3 is TGTGCCACCAGTTCCAGGGGGAGCAATGAGCAGTTCTTC.

DNA for the CDR3: TGTGCCAGCCTCAATAGGGACACCGGGGAGCTGTTTTTT. Encoded protein: CASLNRDTGELFF. The V and J genes are TRBV18 and TRBJ2-2; D not certain. Trimming cost V 8 bases and J 3 bases, with 10 bases left between them. This CDR3 has 13 amino acids. Germline V lookup: CDR1 KGHSH, CDR2 LQKENI.

The rearrangement links TRBV12-3 or TRBV12-4 to TRBJ1-5, with D uncertain. The CDR3 is made up of 18 amino acids. Trimming removed 2 bases at V and 0 bases at J, with 17 bases between. In nucleotides, the CDR3 is TGTGCCAGCAGTTTACACGTCAGTTATACCTATAGCAATCAGCCCCAGCATTTT. This translates into CASSLHVSYTYSNQPQHF.